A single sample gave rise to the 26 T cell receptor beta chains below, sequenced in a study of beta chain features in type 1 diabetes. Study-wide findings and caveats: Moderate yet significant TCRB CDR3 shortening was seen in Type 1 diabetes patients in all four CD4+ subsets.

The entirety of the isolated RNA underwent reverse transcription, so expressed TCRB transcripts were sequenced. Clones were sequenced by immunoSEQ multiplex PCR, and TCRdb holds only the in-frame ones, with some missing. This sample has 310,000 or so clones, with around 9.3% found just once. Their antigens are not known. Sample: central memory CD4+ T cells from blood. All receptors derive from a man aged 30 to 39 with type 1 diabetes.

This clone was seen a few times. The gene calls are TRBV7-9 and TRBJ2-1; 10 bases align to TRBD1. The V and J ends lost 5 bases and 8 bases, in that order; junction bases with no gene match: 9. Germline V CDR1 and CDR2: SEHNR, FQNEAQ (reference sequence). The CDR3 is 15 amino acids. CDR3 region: CASSRMGTGEHEQFF. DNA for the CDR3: TGTGCCAGCAGCCGGATGGGGACAGGGGAGCATGAGCAGTTCTTC.

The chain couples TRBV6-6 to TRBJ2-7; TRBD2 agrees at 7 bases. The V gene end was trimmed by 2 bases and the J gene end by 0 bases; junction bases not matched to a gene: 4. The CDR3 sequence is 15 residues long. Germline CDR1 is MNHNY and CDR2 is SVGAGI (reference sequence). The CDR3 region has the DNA TGTGCCAGCAGTTACACCGGGGGGAGCTCCTACGAGCAGTACTTC. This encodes CASSYTGGSSYEQYF.

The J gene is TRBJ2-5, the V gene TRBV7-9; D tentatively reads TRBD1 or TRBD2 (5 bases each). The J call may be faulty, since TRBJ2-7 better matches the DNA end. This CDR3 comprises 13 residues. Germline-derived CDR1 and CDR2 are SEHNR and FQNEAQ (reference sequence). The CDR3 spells CASRGDGNYEQYF. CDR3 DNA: TGTGCCAGCAGGGGGGACGGCAACTACGAGCAGTACTTC.

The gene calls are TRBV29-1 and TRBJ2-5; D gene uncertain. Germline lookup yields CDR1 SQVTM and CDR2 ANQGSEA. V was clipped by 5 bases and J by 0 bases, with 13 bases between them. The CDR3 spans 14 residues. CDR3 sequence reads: CSVRKTLNQETQYF. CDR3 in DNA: TGCAGCGTTAGAAAGACACTTAACCAAGAGACCCAGTACTTC.

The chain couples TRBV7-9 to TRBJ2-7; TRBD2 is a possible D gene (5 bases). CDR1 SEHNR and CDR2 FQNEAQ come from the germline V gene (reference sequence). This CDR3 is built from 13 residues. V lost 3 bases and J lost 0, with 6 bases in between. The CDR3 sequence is CASSFGDSYEQYF. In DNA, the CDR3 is TGTGCCAGCAGCTTCGGGGACTCCTACGAGCAGTACTTC.

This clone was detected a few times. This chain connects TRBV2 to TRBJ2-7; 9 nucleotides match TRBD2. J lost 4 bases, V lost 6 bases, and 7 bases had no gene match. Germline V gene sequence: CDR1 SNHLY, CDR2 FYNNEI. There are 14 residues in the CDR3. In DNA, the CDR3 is TGTGCCAGCAGGGCTAGCGGGGCGCCTTACGAGCAGTACTTC. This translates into CASRASGAPYEQYF.

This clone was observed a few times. In DNA form, the CDR3 reads TGCGCCAGCACTCCGGGACTAGGAGCAGATACGCAGTATTTT. This encodes CASTPGLGADTQYF. This sequence joins TRBV5-1 and TRBJ2-3, with 8 bases matching TRBD2. This CDR3 is 14 amino acids long. V dropped 6 bases and J dropped 4; count of bases not matched to a gene: 7. Germline CDR1 and CDR2: SGHRS and YFSETQ.

CDR3 residues: CASSYDGETQYF. DNA for the CDR3: TGTGCCAGCAGTTACGACGGGGAGACCCAGTACTTC. The chain couples TRBV6-5 to TRBJ2-5; D unresolved. The CDR3 sequence is 12 residues long. The germline gives CDR1 MNHEY, CDR2 SVGAGI. V lost 2 bases and J 5 bases, leaving 6 bases between the germline ends.

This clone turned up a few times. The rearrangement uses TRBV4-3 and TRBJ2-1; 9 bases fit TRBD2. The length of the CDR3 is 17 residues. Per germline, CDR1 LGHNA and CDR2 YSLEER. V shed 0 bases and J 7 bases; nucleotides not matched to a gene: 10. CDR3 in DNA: TGCGCCAGCAGCCAAGAGGTTCGGCTAGCGGGGAGGAATGAGCAGTTCTTC. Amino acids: CASSQEVRLAGRNEQFF.

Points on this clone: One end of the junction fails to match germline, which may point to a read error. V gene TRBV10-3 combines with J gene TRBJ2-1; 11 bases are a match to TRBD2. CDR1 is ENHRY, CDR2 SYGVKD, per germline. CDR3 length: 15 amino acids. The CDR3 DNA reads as TGTGCCAGCAGTTACATGCTAGCGGGGGGTTTGGAGCAGTTCTTC. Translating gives CASSYMLAGGLEQFF.

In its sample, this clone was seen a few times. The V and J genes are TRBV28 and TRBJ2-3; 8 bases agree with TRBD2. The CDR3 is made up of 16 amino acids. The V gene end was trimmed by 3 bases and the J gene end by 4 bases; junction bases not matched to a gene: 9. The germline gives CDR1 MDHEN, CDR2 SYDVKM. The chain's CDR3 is CASSLLRGGRPDTQYF. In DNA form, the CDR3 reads TGTGCCAGCAGTTTGCTACGGGGGGGCCGTCCAGATACGCAGTATTTT.

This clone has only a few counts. Written as DNA, the CDR3 is TGTGCCAGCAGCTTGAGACTAGACACAGATACGCAGTATTTT. Its protein product is CASSLRLDTDTQYF. The chain employs TRBV7-8 and TRBJ2-3; D may be TRBD2 (6 bases). Trimming cost V 3 bases and J 2 bases, with 9 bases left between them. The germline gives CDR1 SGHVS, CDR2 FQNEAQ. This CDR3 is 14 amino acids long.

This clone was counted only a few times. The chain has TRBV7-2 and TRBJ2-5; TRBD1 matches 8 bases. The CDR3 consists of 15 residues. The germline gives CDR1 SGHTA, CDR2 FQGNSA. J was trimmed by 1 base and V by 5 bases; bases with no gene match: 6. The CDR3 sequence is CASSPWTGPQETQYF. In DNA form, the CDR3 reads TGTGCCAGCAGCCCCTGGACAGGGCCCCAAGAGACCCAGTACTTC.

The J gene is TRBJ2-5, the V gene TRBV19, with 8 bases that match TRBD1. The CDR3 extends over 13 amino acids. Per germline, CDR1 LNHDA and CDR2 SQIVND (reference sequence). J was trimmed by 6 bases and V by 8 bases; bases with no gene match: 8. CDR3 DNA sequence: TGTGCCAGTCGGACAGGGCCTGGACAGACCCAGTACTTC. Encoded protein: CASRTGPGQTQYF.

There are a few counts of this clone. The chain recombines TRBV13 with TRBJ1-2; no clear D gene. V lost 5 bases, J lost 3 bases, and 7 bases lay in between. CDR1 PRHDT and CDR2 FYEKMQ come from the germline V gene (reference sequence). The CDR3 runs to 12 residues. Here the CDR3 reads CASSADYYGYTF. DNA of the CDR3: TGTGCCAGCAGCGCCGATTACTATGGCTACACCTTC.

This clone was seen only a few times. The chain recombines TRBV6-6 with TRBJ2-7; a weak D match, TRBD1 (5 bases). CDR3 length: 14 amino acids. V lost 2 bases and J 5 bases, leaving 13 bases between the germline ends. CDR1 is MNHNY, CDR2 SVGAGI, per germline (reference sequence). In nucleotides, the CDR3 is TGTGCCAGCAGTTACATTGAAGGGGTTGACGAGCAGTACTTC. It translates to CASSYIEGVDEQYF.

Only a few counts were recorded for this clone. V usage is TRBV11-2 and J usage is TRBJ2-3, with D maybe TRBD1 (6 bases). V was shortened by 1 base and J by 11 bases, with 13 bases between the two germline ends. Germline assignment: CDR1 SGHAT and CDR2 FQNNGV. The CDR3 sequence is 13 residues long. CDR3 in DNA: TGTGCCAGCAGCTTAGGAGTGCACAGGGAGCAGTATTTT. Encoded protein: CASSLGVHREQYF. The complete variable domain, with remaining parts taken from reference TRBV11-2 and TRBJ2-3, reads EAGVAQSPRYKIIEKRQSVAFWCNPISGHATLYWYQQILGQGPKLLIQFQNNGVVDDSQLPKDRFSAERLKGVDSTLKIQPAKLEDSAVYLCASSLGVHREQYFGPGTRLTVL.

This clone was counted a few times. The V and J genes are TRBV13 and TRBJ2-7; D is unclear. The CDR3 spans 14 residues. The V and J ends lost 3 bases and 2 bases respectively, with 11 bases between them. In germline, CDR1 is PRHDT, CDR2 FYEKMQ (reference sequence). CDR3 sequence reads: CASSLDAATYEQYF. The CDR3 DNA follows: TGTGCCAGCAGCTTGGACGCCGCAACCTACGAGCAGTACTTC. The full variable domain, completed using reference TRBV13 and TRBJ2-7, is AAGVIQSPRHLIKEKRETATLKCYPIPRHDTVYWYQQGPGQDPQFLISFYEKMQSDKGSIPDRFSAQQFSDYHSELNMSSLELGDSALYFCASSLDAATYEQYFGPGTRLTVT.

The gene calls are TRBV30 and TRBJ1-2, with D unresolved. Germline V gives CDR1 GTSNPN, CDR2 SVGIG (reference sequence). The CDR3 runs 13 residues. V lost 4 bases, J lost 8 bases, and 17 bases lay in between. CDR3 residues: CAWIDVRDGGYTF. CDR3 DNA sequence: TGTGCCTGGATAGACGTCCGGGATGGCGGCTACACCTTC. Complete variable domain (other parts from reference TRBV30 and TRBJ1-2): SQTIHQWPATLVQPVGSPLSLECTVEGTSNPNLYWYRQAAGRGLQLLFYSVGIGQISSEVPQNLSASRPQDRQFILSSKKLLLSDSGFYLCAWIDVRDGGYTFGSGTRLTVV.

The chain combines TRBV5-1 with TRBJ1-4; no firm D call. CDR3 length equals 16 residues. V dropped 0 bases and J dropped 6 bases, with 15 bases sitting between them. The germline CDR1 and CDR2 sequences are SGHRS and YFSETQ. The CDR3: CASSLAALGNDEKLFF. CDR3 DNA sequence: TGCGCCAGCAGCTTGGCGGCATTGGGAAATGATGAAAAACTGTTTTTT.

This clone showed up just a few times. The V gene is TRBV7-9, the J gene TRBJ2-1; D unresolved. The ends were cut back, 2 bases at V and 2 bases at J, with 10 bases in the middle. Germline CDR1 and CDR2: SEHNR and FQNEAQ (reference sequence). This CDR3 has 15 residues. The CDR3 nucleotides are TGTGCCAGCAGCTTACAAGGGCTGCCCTACAATGAGCAGTTCTTC. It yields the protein CASSLQGLPYNEQFF.

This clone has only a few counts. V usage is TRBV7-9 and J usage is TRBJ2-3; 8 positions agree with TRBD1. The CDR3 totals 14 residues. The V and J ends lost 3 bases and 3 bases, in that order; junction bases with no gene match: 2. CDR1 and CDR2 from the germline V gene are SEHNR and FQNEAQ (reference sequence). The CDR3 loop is CASSFDRGTDTQYF. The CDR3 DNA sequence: TGTGCCAGCAGCTTCGACAGGGGAACAGATACGCAGTATTTT.

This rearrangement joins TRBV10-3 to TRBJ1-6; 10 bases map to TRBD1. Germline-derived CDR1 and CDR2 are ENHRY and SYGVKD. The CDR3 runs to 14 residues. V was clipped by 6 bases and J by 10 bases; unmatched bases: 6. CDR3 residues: CAIRGQGSGSPLHF. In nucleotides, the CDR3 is TGTGCCATCAGGGGACAGGGGTCCGGATCACCCCTCCACTTT.

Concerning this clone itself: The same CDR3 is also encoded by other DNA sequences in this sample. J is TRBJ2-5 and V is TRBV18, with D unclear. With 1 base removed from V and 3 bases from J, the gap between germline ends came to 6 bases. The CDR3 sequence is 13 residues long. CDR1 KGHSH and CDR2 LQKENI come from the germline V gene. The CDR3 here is CASSPQGKETQYF. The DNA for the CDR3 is TGTGCCAGCTCACCACAGGGAAAAGAGACCCAGTACTTC.

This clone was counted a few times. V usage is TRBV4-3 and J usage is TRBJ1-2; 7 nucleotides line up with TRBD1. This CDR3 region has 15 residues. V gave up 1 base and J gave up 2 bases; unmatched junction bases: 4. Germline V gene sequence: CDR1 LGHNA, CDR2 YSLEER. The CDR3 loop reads CASSQGAGGNYGYTF. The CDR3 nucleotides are TGCGCCAGCAGCCAAGGGGCAGGGGGAAACTATGGCTACACCTTC.

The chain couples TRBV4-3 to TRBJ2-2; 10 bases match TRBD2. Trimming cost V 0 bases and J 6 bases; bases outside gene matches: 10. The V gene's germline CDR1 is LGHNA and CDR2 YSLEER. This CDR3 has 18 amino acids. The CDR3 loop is CASSQDQFSSGGPGELFF. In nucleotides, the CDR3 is TGCGCCAGCAGCCAAGATCAATTCTCTAGCGGGGGTCCCGGGGAGCTGTTTTTT.